These T cell receptor beta chains were read from a single sample in a study of regulatory T cells in long-lasting Graves disease. Via MiXCR, TCRdb re-called the multiplex PCR reads, giving one row per CDR3 protein. Of about 530,000 distinct CDR3 sequences in the sample, around 16% were seen once. Separately, the same data were catalogued under a study of T cells in Graves' hyperthyroidism and ophthalmopathy.

Sample: peripheral blood mononuclear cells (PBMCs), taken at new diagnosis, from a patient treated with antithyroid drugs. These receptors were taken from a woman between 40 and 65 years old with Graves disease. CDR3s leave out the opening cysteine and the closing phenylalanine or tryptophan.

TRBJ2-3 TRBV2 ASSEALGLRSTDTQY
TRBJ1-5 TRBV7-3 ASIRRSAQCRNQPQH
TRBJ2-7 TRBV2 ASSGRVPYEQY
TRBJ1-3 TRBV5-1 ASRRDGNTIY
TRBJ2-1 TRBV6-9 ASSYSMGSSYNEQF
TRBJ2-7 TRBV7-9 ASGLTGHYYEQY
TRBJ2-7 TRBV7-6 ASSLADLAGGTYEQY
TRBJ2-3 TRBV24-1 ATSDGMPVTDTQY
TRBJ2-7 TRBV2 ASSDLLQGYEQY
TRBJ2-5 TRBV20-1 SARRVQETQY
TRBJ2-7 TRBV3-1 ASSHTAQGSYEQY
TRBJ1-3 TRBV9 ASSPGTVTLANTIY
TRBJ1-3 TRBV18 ASSPLPGAGNTIY
TRBJ1-2 TRBV6-1 ASSLLERDPYGYT